The 29 T cell receptor beta chains below were found in one sample sequenced in a study of blood T cell repertoires in COVID-19. Data came from immunoSEQ multiplex PCR; TCRdb stores just in-frame clones and leaves some out. Here the sample spans 110,000 or so clones, less than 85% being singletons. The sequencing sample was made of peripheral blood. These receptors originate from a woman between 40 and 50 years old with acute or convalescent COVID-19.

The sample holds a few counts of this clone. The chain recombines TRBV5-5 with TRBJ1-5; D remains ambiguous. This CDR3 is built from 13 residues. V was pared by 2 bases and J by 4 bases, with 7 bases between. Germline assignment: CDR1 SGHKS and CDR2 YYEKEE (reference sequence). CDR3 in DNA: TGTGCCAGCAGCTTCCGTTCGAATCAGCCCCAGCATTTT. As protein: CASSFRSNQPQHF.

The chain uses TRBV7-9 and TRBJ2-2; TRBD2 matches at 12 bases. V lost 5 bases to trimming and J lost 5 bases; unmatched junction nucleotides: 6. This CDR3 contains 16 residues. CDR1 is SEHNR and CDR2 is FQNEAQ in the germline V gene (reference sequence). In nucleotides, the CDR3 is TGTGCCAGCAGCGCCGGACTAGCGGGGATAACCGGGGAGCTGTTTTTT. It yields the protein CASSAGLAGITGELFF.

The chain employs TRBV14 and TRBJ2-5; 9 nucleotides line up with TRBD2. The CDR3 length is 16 residues. With 4 bases clipped from V and 5 bases from J, the junction kept 11 bases outside the gene matches. Germline assignment: CDR1 SGHDN and CDR2 FVKESK. CDR3 in amino acids: CASSPLGAGGQETQYF. The CDR3 DNA sequence: TGTGCCAGCAGCCCCCTAGGCGCGGGGGGGCAGGAGACCCAGTACTTC.

This rearrangement joins TRBV19 to TRBJ1-1, with D possibly being TRBD1 (5 bases). The CDR3 is made up of 15 amino acids. Deletions cut 6 bases from V and 1 base from J, with 15 bases between. From germline, CDR1 is LNHDA and CDR2 SQIVND (reference sequence). CDR3 protein: CASSLLMGGNTEAFF. The CDR3 coding sequence is TGTGCCAGTAGCCTTCTCATGGGGGGGAACACTGAAGCTTTCTTT.

The chain combines TRBV5-1 with TRBJ2-7, with 8 bases aligning to TRBD1. This CDR3 is built from 15 residues. The V gene's germline CDR1 is SGHRS and CDR2 YFSETQ. V gave up 4 bases and J gave up 5 bases; unmatched junction bases: 11. CDR3 loop: CASSPGTGLTNEQYF. The CDR3 DNA follows: TGCGCCAGCAGCCCCGGGACAGGTCTGACCAACGAGCAGTACTTC.

This sequence joins TRBV7-9 and TRBJ2-1; TRBD1 is a possible D gene (6 bases). V dropped 5 bases and J dropped 8 bases, with 22 bases sitting between them. The CDR3 is made up of 16 amino acids. Germline V gene sequence: CDR1 SEHNR, CDR2 FQNEAQ (reference sequence). The CDR3 DNA is TGTGCCAGCAGCCCACCAGACAGGAGGATGAGCCATGAGCAGTTCTTC. Its translation is CASSPPDRRMSHEQFF.

The chain has TRBV12-3 or TRBV12-4 and TRBJ2-3; no definite D call. The CDR3 consists of 12 residues. The V end was cut by 4 bases, the J end by 6 bases, with 8 bases between. CDR3 protein: CASSSQSDTQYF. The CDR3 DNA follows: TGTGCCAGCAGTTCACAGTCGGATACGCAGTATTTT.

The chain uses TRBV7-8 and TRBJ1-6, with TRBD1 as a possible D gene (6 bases). Trimming stripped 5 bases from V and 4 bases from J, with 12 bases between. Per germline, CDR1 SGHVS and CDR2 FQNEAQ. This CDR3 spans 15 amino acids. CDR3 in amino acids: CASSTTRGYNSPLHF. The CDR3 nucleotides read TGTGCCAGCAGCACAACCAGGGGTTATAATTCACCCCTCCACTTT.

The CDR3 is CASSVGGGGADTQYF. The CDR3 bases are TGTGCCAGCAGCGTAGGGGGGGGTGGCGCAGATACGCAGTATTTT. The chain has TRBV9 and TRBJ2-3; 7 nucleotides align to TRBD2. Germline values: CDR1 SGDLS, CDR2 YYNGEE. With V trimmed by 0 bases and J by 4 bases, 5 bases remained unmatched. The CDR3 extends over 15 amino acids.

V and J are TRBV4-2 and TRBJ2-7, with TRBD2 matching over 10 bases. Trimming took 4 bases from V and 7 from J; bases not matched to a gene: 10. The CDR3 is made up of 15 amino acids. Per germline, CDR1 LGHNA and CDR2 YNFKEQ. This CDR3 reads CASSREGLAMGEQYF. The CDR3 DNA sequence: TGTGCCAGCAGCCGAGAGGGACTAGCGATGGGTGAGCAGTACTTC.

This clone came up once. The rearrangement links TRBV5-1 to TRBJ1-6; possibly TRBD1 for D (6 bases). CDR1 and CDR2 from the germline V gene are SGHRS and YFSETQ. This CDR3 has 16 residues. With 0 bases removed from V and 5 bases from J, the gap between germline ends came to 12 bases. CDR3 residues: CASSLEGGVDNSPLHF. The CDR3 bases are TGCGCCAGCAGCTTGGAGGGGGGGGTGGATAATTCACCCCTCCACTTT.

The chain combines TRBV30 with TRBJ1-2; TRBD1 matches at 7 bases. Germline V gene data show CDR1 as GTSNPN and CDR2 as SVGIG (reference sequence). The junction had 11 bases not matched to a gene; V was cut back by 5 bases and J by 5 bases. The CDR3 extends over 14 amino acids. The CDR3 loop is CAWVETGSWYGYTF. CDR3 nucleotide sequence: TGTGCCTGGGTCGAGACAGGGAGTTGGTATGGCTACACCTTC.

This clone is a singleton in its sample. This chain joins TRBV2 and TRBJ2-7, with 15 bases that match TRBD2. This CDR3 spans 17 amino acids. Germline assignment: CDR1 SNHLY and CDR2 FYNNEI. Unmatched junction bases numbered 13, after V lost 6 bases and J lost 7 bases. CDR3 bases: TGTGCCAGCAGACCCGGGACTAGCGGGGGGTCCACGGGGGAGCAGTACTTC. This translates into CASRPGTSGGSTGEQYF.

The genes are TRBV7-2 and TRBJ2-1; 10 nucleotides agree with TRBD2. The CDR3 consists of 15 residues. V lost 5 bases to trimming and J lost 3 bases; unmatched junction nucleotides: 4. Germline CDR1 SGHTA, CDR2 FQGNSA. For the CDR3, the DNA is TGTGCCAGCAGCCTAAGCGGGGGGGTCTACAATGAGCAGTTCTTC. Encoded protein: CASSLSGGVYNEQFF.

This chain links TRBV2 with TRBJ1-4, with D uncertain. The CDR3 has 13 amino acids. The ends were cut back, 5 bases at V and 0 bases at J, with 4 bases in the middle. Germline CDR1 reads SNHLY; CDR2 reads FYNNEI. The CDR3 reads CASSPTTNEKLFF. CDR3 DNA sequence: TGTGCCAGCAGTCCCACAACTAATGAAAAACTGTTTTTT.

The chain employs TRBV20-1 and TRBJ2-5; 7 bases fit TRBD2. This CDR3 region has 15 residues. The J segment lost 3 bases and the V segment lost 3 bases, leaving 10 bases of the junction unmatched. The germline gives CDR1 DFQATT, CDR2 SNEGSKA (reference sequence). CDR3 in amino acids: CSASARELAKETQYF. The DNA for the CDR3 is TGCAGTGCTAGTGCCCGGGAACTAGCGAAAGAGACCCAGTACTTC.

The chain's CDR3 is CASSLGQQGFSNYGYTF. Here the CDR3 DNA reads TGTGCCAGCAGCTTGGGTCAACAGGGTTTCTCTAACTATGGCTACACCTTC. V is TRBV5-4 and J is TRBJ1-2, with a weak D call TRBD1 (6 bases). Germline CDR1 and CDR2: SGHNT and YYREEE (reference sequence). V lost 0 bases to trimming and J lost 0 bases, with 15 bases between them. The CDR3 length is 17 residues.

This clone has only one observation. The CDR3 protein is CASSQGTASSPLHF. CDR3 DNA: TGTGCCAGCAGCCAAGGGACAGCGAGTTCACCCCTCCACTTT. The chain recombines TRBV2 with TRBJ1-6; 7 bases map to TRBD1. CDR1 and CDR2 (germline): SNHLY, FYNNEI. The J segment lost 9 bases and the V segment lost 6 bases, leaving 8 bases of the junction unmatched. The CDR3 spans 14 residues.

This chain uses TRBV4-3 with TRBJ1-2, with 7 nucleotides matching TRBD1. The V and J ends lost 1 base and 4 bases, in that order; junction bases with no gene match: 6. CDR1 and CDR2 from the germline V gene are LGHNA and YSLEER. CDR3 size: 15 residues. This CDR3 reads CASSQGTGGFYGYTF. The CDR3 bases are TGCGCCAGCAGCCAAGGGACAGGAGGGTTCTATGGCTACACCTTC.

The V gene is TRBV9, the J gene TRBJ2-5; 15 nucleotides match TRBD2. CDR1 is SGDLS, CDR2 YYNGEE, per germline. The CDR3 is 18 residues long. V dropped 0 bases and J dropped 4; count of bases not matched to a gene: 7. The CDR3, as DNA: TGTGCCAGCAGCGTAGGGACTAGCGGGGGGGCTGCGGGAGAGACCCAGTACTTC. It specifies CASSVGTSGGAAGETQYF. The variable domain in full, completed from reference TRBV9 and TRBJ2-5, reads DSGVTQTPKHLITATGQRVTLRCSPRSGDLSVYWYQQSLDQGLQFLIQYYNGEERAKGNILERFSAQQFPDLHSELNLSSLELGDSALYFCASSVGTSGGAAGETQYFGPGTRLLVL.

The chain is built from TRBV7-3 and TRBJ2-3, with 7 bases fitting TRBD1. The V segment lost 5 bases and the J segment 1 base; nucleotides outside the gene matches: 9. CDR3 length: 16 residues. The germline CDR1 and CDR2 sequences are SGHTA and FQGTGA. CDR3 bases: TGTGCCAGCAGCCCGGGACAGACTATGGGCACAGATACGCAGTATTTT. Its translation is CASSPGQTMGTDTQYF.

V gene TRBV5-1 combines with J gene TRBJ2-7; D might be TRBD1 (5 bases). The germline CDR1 and CDR2 sequences are SGHRS and YFSETQ. The V and J ends lost 0 bases and 2 bases respectively, with 12 bases between them. The CDR3 is 15 residues long. The CDR3: CASSLAETEPYEQYF. The CDR3 bases are TGCGCCAGCAGCTTGGCGGAGACAGAACCCTACGAGCAGTACTTC.

CDR3 amino acids: CAISGKQGRTFF. CDR3 nucleotides: TGTGCCATCAGTGGTAAACAGGGCAGAACCTTCTTT. The chain uses TRBV10-3 and TRBJ1-1; a possible D gene is TRBD1 (6 bases). Germline CDR1 is ENHRY and CDR2 is SYGVKD. V was pared by 4 bases and J by 14 bases, with 17 bases between. This CDR3 region has 12 residues.

The V gene is TRBV4-1, the J gene TRBJ1-4; D is possibly TRBD1 (5 bases). V was clipped by 8 bases and J by 7 bases, with 23 bases between them. The germline CDR1 and CDR2 sequences are MGHRA and YSYEKL. This CDR3 contains 16 residues. CDR3 DNA: TGCGCCAGCCAGTGGAAGCCAGGTGGGGGAGGTGAAAAACTGTTTTTT. Its translation: CASQWKPGGGGEKLFF.

This clone appeared a few times. V is TRBV7-2 and J is TRBJ2-2, with D maybe TRBD1 (6 bases). The CDR3 has 15 amino acids. The V gene's germline CDR1 is SGHTA and CDR2 FQGNSA. The V end lost 1 base, the J end lost 5 bases, and 11 bases lay between the germline ends. The CDR3: CASSLGRGFTGELFF. The CDR3 region has the DNA TGTGCCAGCAGCTTAGGCAGGGGTTTTACCGGGGAGCTGTTTTTT.

This clone turned up a few times. The V gene is TRBV12-5, the J gene TRBJ2-2; 9 bases align to TRBD1. V trimming: 7 bases; J trimming: 6 bases; junction bases outside the gene matches: 9. This CDR3 is built from 15 residues. Germline-derived CDR1 and CDR2 are LGHNT and FRNRAP. The CDR3 DNA is TGTGCTAGTGCCTCGGGACAGGGAGTGTCCGGGGAGCTGTTTTTT. Encoded protein: CASASGQGVSGELFF.

The rearrangement links TRBV7-3 to TRBJ2-1; 7 nucleotides align to TRBD2. This CDR3 is 14 amino acids long. The V segment lost 5 bases and the J segment 6 bases; nucleotides outside the gene matches: 7. CDR1 is SGHTA, CDR2 FQGTGA, per germline. The CDR3 sequence: CASSLGLVSNEQFF. The DNA of the CDR3 is TGTGCCAGCAGCCTTGGACTAGTGAGCAATGAGCAGTTCTTC.

This clone was counted once. This chain connects TRBV5-1 to TRBJ2-1; TRBD1 matches at 9 bases. The trim removed 4 bases at V and 5 bases at J, leaving 4 bases unmatched. Germline V gives CDR1 SGHRS, CDR2 YFSETQ. The CDR3 runs 14 residues. CDR3 DNA: TGCGCCAGCAGCAGCGGGACAGGGAACAATGAGCAGTTCTTC. Amino acid sequence: CASSSGTGNNEQFF.

In its sample, this clone was seen a few times. The chain is built from TRBV6-2 or TRBV6-3 and TRBJ1-2; 9 bases are shared with TRBD1. CDR1 is MNHEY and CDR2 is SVGEGT in the germline V gene. The trim removed 5 bases at V and 3 bases at J, leaving 4 bases unmatched. The CDR3 totals 14 residues. Here the CDR3 DNA reads TGTGCCAGCAGTCACAGGGGGCGCGACTATGGCTACACCTTC. Its translation: CASSHRGRDYGYTF.